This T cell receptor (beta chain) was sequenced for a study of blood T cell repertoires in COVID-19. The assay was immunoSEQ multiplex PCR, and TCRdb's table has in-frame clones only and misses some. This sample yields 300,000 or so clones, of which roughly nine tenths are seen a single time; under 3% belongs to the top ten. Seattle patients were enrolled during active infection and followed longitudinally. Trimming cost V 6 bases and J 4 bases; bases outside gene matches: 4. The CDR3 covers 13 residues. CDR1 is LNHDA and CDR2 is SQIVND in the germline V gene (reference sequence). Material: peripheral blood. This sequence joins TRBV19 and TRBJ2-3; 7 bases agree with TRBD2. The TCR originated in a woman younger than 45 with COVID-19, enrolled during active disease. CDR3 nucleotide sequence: TGTGCCAGTAGCCTAGCGGACGCAGATACGCAGTATTTT. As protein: CASSLADADTQYF.